The 4 T cell receptor beta chains below come from one sample, sequenced in a study of T cells in localized non-small cell lung cancer. Clones were read by immunoSEQ multiplex PCR, and TCRdb kept only the in-frame ones, dropping some. This table has tens of thousands of clones, about nine tenths appearing once. This specimen was peripheral blood mononuclear cells, taken before any cancer treatment. These receptors were taken from a man between 35 and 75 years old with stage III lung adenocarcinoma.

The V gene is TRBV9, the J gene TRBJ1-5; TRBD1 matches 9 bases. Looked up from germline, CDR1 is SGDLS and CDR2 is YYNGEE. CDR3 length: 15 amino acids. The V segment lost 3 bases and the J segment 6 bases; nucleotides outside the gene matches: 7. CDR3 DNA: TGTGCCAGCAGCGCCGGGACAGGGCTCGGTCAGCCCCAGCATTTT. It translates to CASSAGTGLGQPQHF. The whole variable domain, filled in from reference TRBV9 and TRBJ1-5, reads DSGVTQTPKHLITATGQRVTLRCSPRSGDLSVYWYQQSLDQGLQFLIQYYNGEERAKGNILERFSAQQFPDLHSELNLSSLELGDSALYFCASSAGTGLGQPQHFGDGTRLSIL.

The gene calls are TRBV4-3 and TRBJ1-5; D unclear. Germline-derived CDR1 and CDR2 are LGHNA and YSLEER. The V end lost 7 bases, the J end lost 7 bases, and 17 bases lay between the germline ends. The length of the CDR3 is 14 residues. In nucleotides, the CDR3 is TGCGCCAGCAAGGGCCACGCGGCTCAGCAGCCCCAGCATTTT. Protein sequence: CASKGHAAQQPQHF.

V is TRBV6-5 and J is TRBJ1-5; TRBD1 matches 9 bases. In germline, CDR1 is MNHEY, CDR2 SVGAGI. The CDR3 extends over 15 amino acids. The V gene end was trimmed by 6 bases and the J gene end by 7 bases; junction bases not matched to a gene: 10. The CDR3 region is CASSKNRGLGQPQHF. CDR3 DNA sequence: TGTGCCAGCAGCAAGAACAGGGGGCTGGGACAGCCCCAGCATTTT.

The rearrangement joins TRBV10-3 to TRBJ1-4, with a tentative D call TRBD1 (5 bases). This CDR3 is built from 13 residues. Germline CDR1 and CDR2: ENHRY and SYGVKD. Trimming stripped 10 bases from V and 4 bases from J, with 13 bases between. The CDR3 protein is CASRQLVNEKLFF. CDR3 coding DNA: TGTGCCAGTAGACAGCTAGTTAATGAAAAACTGTTTTTT.